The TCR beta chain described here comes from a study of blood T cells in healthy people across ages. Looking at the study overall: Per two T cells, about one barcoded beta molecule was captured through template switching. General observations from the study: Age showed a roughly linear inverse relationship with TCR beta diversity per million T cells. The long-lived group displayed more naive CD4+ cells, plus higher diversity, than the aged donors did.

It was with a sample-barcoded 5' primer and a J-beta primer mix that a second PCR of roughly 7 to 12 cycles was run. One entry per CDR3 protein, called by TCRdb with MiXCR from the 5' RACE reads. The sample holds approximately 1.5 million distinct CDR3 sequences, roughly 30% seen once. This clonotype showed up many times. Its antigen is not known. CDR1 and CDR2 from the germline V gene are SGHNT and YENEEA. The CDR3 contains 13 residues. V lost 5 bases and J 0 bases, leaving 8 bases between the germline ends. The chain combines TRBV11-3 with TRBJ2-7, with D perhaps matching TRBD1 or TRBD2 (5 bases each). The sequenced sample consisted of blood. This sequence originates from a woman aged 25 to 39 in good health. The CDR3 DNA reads TGTGCCAGCAGCCATGGGGGCTCCTACGAGCAGTACTTC. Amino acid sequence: CASSHGGSYEQYF.